This TCR beta chain was retrieved from a study of OX40 agonist ivuxolimab in advanced cancers. Turning to the study itself: Participants could have had prior anti-PD-1, anti-PD-L1 or anti-CTLA-4 therapy, and about 40% had some. General study results and limits: Relative to CD4+, CD8+ T cells held more expanded clones on average.

Cycle 7 day 1, cycle 4 day 1, and baseline were the timepoints at which blood was sampled. On this clone: Its antigen is unidentified.

Using immunoSEQ multiplex PCR, the repertoire was profiled, and TCRdb retains in-frame clones only, with some absent. The table lists tens of thousands of clones, around 90% of them singletons, with approximately 0.5% in the top ten. The V and J ends lost 3 bases and 3 bases, in that order; junction bases with no gene match: 1. CDR1 is MNHEY, CDR2 SVGAGI, per germline. CDR3 length: 13 residues. The gene calls are TRBV6-5 and TRBJ2-7, with 8 bases aligning to TRBD2. The sample here was CD4+ or CD8+ T cells sorted from blood, taken in a trial of the OX40 agonist ivuxolimab. This receptor was identified in an adult with an advanced solid tumor such as melanoma, head and neck, liver or kidney cancer. CDR3: CASSYTSGYEQYF. DNA for the CDR3: TGTGCCAGCAGTTATACTAGCGGCTACGAGCAGTACTTC.